Listed here are 23 T cell receptor beta chains from one sample, sequenced in a study of blood T cells in healthy people across ages. Primed by a sample-barcoded 5' primer and a J-beta primer mix, a second PCR proceeded for roughly 6 to 12 cycles. Using its own MiXCR run on the 5' RACE reads, TCRdb lists one record per CDR3 protein. The sample records about 500,000 distinct CDR3 sequences, less than 25% being singletons. The same data also contributed to another study, on T cells of mothers and their children.

The material sequenced was blood. The receptors were sampled from a boy aged 10-17 years in good health.

The chain is built from TRBV9 and TRBJ1-2; possibly TRBD1 for D (6 bases). The CDR3 is made up of 14 amino acids. Germline V lookup: CDR1 SGDLS, CDR2 YYNGEE. Trimming shortened V by 8 bases and J by 1 base, and 15 bases separated the two germline ends. CDR3 sequence reads: CASTEGRGNYGYTF. The CDR3 DNA reads as TGTGCCAGTACCGAGGGCAGGGGTAACTATGGCTACACCTTC. Looking up the rest from reference TRBV9 and TRBJ1-2 gives the full variable domain: DSGVTQTPKHLITATGQRVTLRCSPRSGDLSVYWYQQSLDQGLQFLIQYYNGEERAKGNILERFSAQQFPDLHSELNLSSLELGDSALYFCASTEGRGNYGYTFGSGTRLTVV.

The V call is TRBV5-5, the J call TRBJ2-7; D might be TRBD2 (5 bases). Deletions cut 1 base from V and 6 bases from J, with 8 bases between. The CDR3 covers 12 residues. Germline CDR1 SGHKS, CDR2 YYEKEE (reference sequence). CDR3 residues: CASSLTGIEQYF. In DNA form, the CDR3 reads TGTGCCAGCAGCTTGACGGGAATCGAGCAGTACTTC. Complete variable domain (other parts from reference TRBV5-5 and TRBJ2-7): DAGVTQSPTHLIKTRGQQVTLRCSPISGHKSVSWYQQVLGQGPQFIFQYYEKEERGRGNFPDRFSARQFPNYSSELNVNALLLGDSALYLCASSLTGIEQYFGPGTRLTVT.

This sequence joins TRBV9 and TRBJ2-3, with 9 bases matching TRBD1. The ends lost 2 bases at V and 4 bases at J; junction bases unmatched: 8. CDR1 and CDR2 (germline): SGDLS, YYNGEE. The CDR3 length is 16 residues. The CDR3 nucleotides are TGTGCCAGCAGCGTGGGGGACAGGGCTCGGGCAGATACGCAGTATTTT. Its protein is CASSVGDRARADTQYF.

This clonotype was seen a handful of times. The chain links TRBV21-1 to TRBJ2-5; TRBD1, as called in the table, went unchecked against the DNA. TRBJ2-7 matches the DNA end more closely, so the J call is doubtful. TRBV21-1 is a known pseudogene. The CDR3 spans 12 residues. CDR3 bases: TGTGCTGAGCAGGCATGGGACGACGAGCAGTACTTC. Its protein product is CAEQAWDDEQYF.

This clonotype was counted only a few times. The genes are TRBV14 and TRBJ2-7, with D tentatively TRBD1 (10 bases). V was trimmed by 0 bases and J by 5 bases, leaving 32 bases between them. The germline V gene encodes CDR1 SGHDN and CDR2 FVKESK. This CDR3 region has 21 residues. DNA for the CDR3: TGTGCCAGCAGCCAAGATCGCTGGGACAGGGGTGAGCGGGAGGCCACCAACGAGCAGTACTTC. The encoded protein is CASSQDRWDRGEREATNEQYF.

The CDR3 sequence: CSATGQLNTDTQYF. The CDR3 nucleotides are TGCAGTGCTACCGGACAGCTAAACACAGATACGCAGTATTTT. The chain recombines TRBV20-1 with TRBJ2-3; tentatively, D is TRBD1 (6 bases). Trimming pared 4 bases from V and 2 bases from J, leaving 13 bases between. This CDR3 spans 14 amino acids. The germline V gene has CDR1 DFQATT and CDR2 SNEGSKA (reference sequence).

This rearrangement joins TRBV7-9 to TRBJ2-2, with D possibly TRBD1 on 6 matching bases. The CDR3 contains 16 residues. Germline V gene data show CDR1 as SEHNR and CDR2 as FQNEAQ (reference sequence). The V end lost 4 bases, the J end lost 5 bases, and 17 bases lay between the germline ends. The CDR3 nucleotides are TGTGCCAGCAGCTCCGATAGACAGGAGTTAACCGGGGAGCTGTTTTTT. Residues: CASSSDRQELTGELFF.

This CDR3 is CASSPNEAGPNTEAFF. In DNA form, the CDR3 reads TGTGCCAGCAGTCCTAATGAGGCAGGGCCCAACACTGAAGCTTTCTTT. The chain recombines TRBV12-3 or TRBV12-4 with TRBJ1-1; possibly TRBD1 for D (5 bases). CDR3 length: 16 residues. Trimming pared 5 bases from V and 2 bases from J, leaving 18 bases between.

The gene calls are TRBV28 and TRBJ2-7; a possible D gene is TRBD2 (5 bases). The CDR3 is 13 residues long. The germline V gene encodes CDR1 MDHEN and CDR2 SYDVKM. V lost 5 bases and J 6 bases, leaving 14 bases between the germline ends. CDR3 nucleotide sequence: TGTGCCAGCAGTACCACGGGGAGAACCGAGCAGTACTTC. Translating it yields CASSTTGRTEQYF.

This clonotype has at least ten counts. The V and J genes are TRBV14 and TRBJ2-3, with 8 bases lining up with TRBD2. V was pared by 5 bases and J by 1 base, with 14 bases of the junction left unmatched. CDR3 length: 18 amino acids. CDR1 SGHDN and CDR2 FVKESK come from the germline V gene. The chain's CDR3 is CASSSSFGLALGTDTQYF. The CDR3 DNA follows: TGTGCCAGCAGCTCGAGCTTTGGACTAGCCCTAGGCACAGATACGCAGTATTTT.

The genes are TRBV29-1 and TRBJ2-2; 9 bases are shared with TRBD2. Looked up from germline, CDR1 is SQVTM and CDR2 is ANQGSEA. The J segment lost 1 base and the V segment lost 3 bases, leaving 6 bases of the junction unmatched. This CDR3 is built from 16 residues. The CDR3 loop reads CSVDLSSGENTGELFF. The CDR3 coding sequence is TGCAGCGTTGATTTGTCTAGCGGGGAGAACACCGGGGAGCTGTTTTTT.

The V gene is TRBV4-3, the J gene TRBJ2-5; maybe TRBD1 (5 bases). Matching the DNA end better, TRBJ2-7 makes the J call doubtful. Germline V gives CDR1 LGHNA, CDR2 YSLEER. This CDR3 has 15 residues. The CDR3 is CASSQELRAVYEQYF. The CDR3 DNA reads TGCGCCAGCAGCCAAGAACTCAGGGCGGTTTACGAGCAGTACTTC.

This clonotype has just one count. At one of its ends the junction is not consistent with the germline gene, which may arise from a read error. The rearrangement joins TRBV4-3 to TRBJ2-5; D not resolved. This CDR3 is built from 15 residues. Germline values: CDR1 LGHNA, CDR2 YSLEER. CDR3 protein: CASSQVIGPQETLYF. The DNA of the CDR3 is TGCGCCAGCAGCCAAGTAATAGGTCCCCAAGAGACCCTGTACTTC.

The chain has TRBV28 and TRBJ2-7, with D uncertain. The V end lost 5 bases, the J end lost 7 bases, and 15 bases lay between the germline ends. Germline CDR1 and CDR2: MDHEN and SYDVKM. This CDR3 contains 13 residues. The CDR3 DNA reads TGTGCCAGCAGTCTTGCTAGGGATCCTGAGCAGTACTTC. It specifies CASSLARDPEQYF.

With respect to this clonotype: A read error may be the cause here, since a much bigger clone is one base away. The chain combines TRBV2 with TRBJ2-2; 8 bases align to TRBD1. The trim removed 3 bases at V and 6 bases at J, leaving 6 bases unmatched. Germline CDR1 SNHLY, CDR2 FYNNEI. This CDR3 region has 15 residues. In nucleotides, the CDR3 is TGTGCCAGCAGTGACGGACAGGACAGGGCCGGGGAGCTGTTTTTT. It is translated as CASSDGQDRAGELFF.

This clonotype has just a few counts. The chain carries TRBV6-5 and TRBJ1-4; D not resolved. This CDR3 spans 15 amino acids. V lost 6 bases, J lost 7 bases, and 18 bases lay in between. CDR1 MNHEY and CDR2 SVGAGI come from the germline V gene. This CDR3 is CASRRGESGGEKLFF. The DNA of the CDR3 is TGTGCCAGCAGACGAGGCGAGTCGGGTGGTGAAAAACTGTTTTTT.

The chain employs TRBV9 and TRBJ2-1; weak D call: TRBD2 (5 bases). The ends were cut back, 5 bases at V and 10 bases at J, with 22 bases in the middle. CDR1 SGDLS and CDR2 YYNGEE come from the germline V gene. The CDR3 has 15 amino acids. CDR3 in DNA: TGTGCCAGCAGTCATAGCGAGGCTTCCCGCACCGAGCAGTTCTTC. Protein product: CASSHSEASRTEQFF. The full variable domain, rest sourced from reference TRBV9 and TRBJ2-1, is DSGVTQTPKHLITATGQRVTLRCSPRSGDLSVYWYQQSLDQGLQFLIQYYNGEERAKGNILERFSAQQFPDLHSELNLSSLELGDSALYFCASSHSEASRTEQFFGPGTRLTVL.

This clonotype was observed at least ten times. This chain links TRBV5-1 with TRBJ2-5, with 12 bases lining up with TRBD2. Germline CDR1 is SGHRS and CDR2 is YFSETQ. This CDR3 has 20 residues. Germline trimming cut 3 bases from V and 5 bases from J; bases unmatched to any gene: 20. CDR3: CASSSGKLAGGPTEKETQYF. CDR3 in DNA: TGCGCCAGCAGCTCGGGGAAACTAGCGGGAGGCCCGACAGAGAAGGAGACCCAGTACTTC.

The gene calls are TRBV14 and TRBJ2-1; TRBD2 matches at 8 bases. V was clipped by 0 bases and J by 5 bases; unmatched bases: 12. Germline assignment: CDR1 SGHDN and CDR2 FVKESK. The CDR3 consists of 18 residues. CDR3 nucleotide sequence: TGTGCCAGCAGCCAAGACAAATTTCGTAGCGGGGTAGACAATGAGCAGTTCTTC. It translates to CASSQDKFRSGVDNEQFF. The full variable domain, with the rest looked up from reference TRBV14 and TRBJ2-1, is EAGVTQFPSHSVIEKGQTVTLRCDPISGHDNLYWYRRVMGKEIKFLLHFVKESKQDESGMPNNRFLAERTGGTYSTLKVQPAELEDSGVYFCASSQDKFRSGVDNEQFFGPGTRLTVL.

In its sample, this clonotype was seen a few times. This rearrangement joins TRBV4-1 to TRBJ2-2; 11 positions agree with TRBD2. The germline gives CDR1 MGHRA, CDR2 YSYEKL. The CDR3 spans 15 residues. J was trimmed by 5 bases and V by 4 bases; bases with no gene match: 3. In nucleotides, the CDR3 is TGCGCCAGCAGCCCGGGACTAGCGGAGACCGGGGAGCTGTTTTTT. Protein: CASSPGLAETGELFF.

The chain has TRBV10-3 and TRBJ2-1; 9 positions match TRBD2. Near its end, the DNA agrees better with TRBJ2-7, so the J call may be wrong. Germline lookup yields CDR1 ENHRY and CDR2 SYGVKD. The CDR3 runs 14 residues. In DNA, the CDR3 is TGTGCCATCGAAGCGGGAGGCGGTGGAGGCGAGCAGTACTTC. It is translated as CAIEAGGGGGEQYF.

The rearrangement joins TRBV18 to TRBJ1-6, with a possible D match to TRBD1 (6 bases). Germline V gene lookup returns CDR1 KGHSH and CDR2 LQKENI. Trimming stripped 5 bases from V and 5 bases from J, with 7 bases between. This CDR3 has 13 amino acids. The CDR3 here is CASSDRNNSPLHF. The CDR3 DNA reads as TGTGCCAGCTCAGACAGGAATAATTCACCCCTCCACTTT.

The chain has TRBV20-1 and TRBJ2-3; D perhaps matches TRBD1 (6 bases). Trimming removed 6 bases from V and 6 bases from J, with 16 bases in between. CDR3 length: 13 amino acids. CDR1 and CDR2 from the germline V gene are DFQATT and SNEGSKA (reference sequence). CDR3 sequence reads: CSARGGFTDTQYF. CDR3 DNA sequence: TGCAGTGCCAGGGGCGGATTCACGGATACGCAGTATTTT.